Listed here are 13 T cell receptor beta chains from one sample, sequenced in a study of OX40 agonist ivuxolimab in advanced cancers. TCRdb's table, derived via immunoSEQ multiplex PCR, lists solely in-frame clones and lacks some. The table records under 70,000 clones, approximately 90% of them present only once. Material: CD4+ or CD8+ T cells sorted from blood, obtained in a trial of the OX40 agonist ivuxolimab. The receptors derive from an adult with an advanced solid tumor such as melanoma, head and neck, liver or kidney cancer.

The chain is built from TRBV29-1 and TRBJ2-6, with TRBD1 matching over 12 bases. There are 16 residues in the CDR3. Germline lookup yields CDR1 SQVTM and CDR2 ANQGSEA. After removal of 6 bases from V and 4 bases from J, the junction contained 7 bases not matched to a gene. The DNA of the CDR3 is TGCAGCGTACCGGGACAGGGGGCCTTAGGGGCCAACGTCCTGACTTTC. Encoded protein: CSVPGQGALGANVLTF. Full variable domain (rest looked up from reference TRBV29-1 and TRBJ2-6): SAVISQKPSRDICQRGTSLTIQCQVDSQVTMMFWYRQQPGQSLTLIATANQGSEATYESGFVIDKFPISRPNLTFSTLTVSNMSPEDSSIYLCSVPGQGALGANVLTFGAGSRLTVL.

This sequence joins TRBV7-9 and TRBJ2-7; D is perhaps TRBD2 (6 bases). This CDR3 spans 15 amino acids. V lost 5 bases to trimming and J lost 2 bases, with 16 bases between them. The germline V gene has CDR1 SEHNR and CDR2 FQNEAQ (reference sequence). CDR3 amino acids: CASSPRGRDPYEQYF. The CDR3 DNA reads as TGTGCCAGCAGCCCGCGGGGCAGGGACCCCTACGAGCAGTACTTC.

This rearrangement joins TRBV19 to TRBJ1-4; TRBD1 aligns across 10 bases. The CDR3 has 14 residues. Germline V gives CDR1 LNHDA, CDR2 SQIVND (reference sequence). V shed 3 bases and J 7 bases; nucleotides not matched to a gene: 2. CDR3 residues: CASSIWDRGEKLFF. The CDR3, as DNA: TGTGCCAGTAGTATTTGGGACAGGGGTGAAAAACTGTTTTTT.

This chain joins TRBV29-1 and TRBJ2-7; TRBD1 matches at 7 bases. The CDR3 totals 13 residues. V dropped 3 bases and J dropped 3; count of bases not matched to a gene: 5. Germline CDR1 SQVTM, CDR2 ANQGSEA. In DNA, the CDR3 is TGCAGCGTTGAGCCGACAGGGAGCTACGAGCAGTACTTC. It codes for CSVEPTGSYEQYF.

This chain links TRBV6-5 with TRBJ1-1; possible D gene TRBD1, 5 bases. V lost 0 bases to trimming and J lost 4 bases, with 15 bases between them. This CDR3 region has 16 residues. Germline V gene lookup returns CDR1 MNHEY and CDR2 SVGAGI. DNA of the CDR3: TGTGCCAGCAGTTACTCGATTTCAGGGTTCGGCACTGAAGCTTTCTTT. Its protein product is CASSYSISGFGTEAFF.

The V call is TRBV9, the J call TRBJ2-7; perhaps D is TRBD1 or TRBD2 (5 bases each). Germline assignment: CDR1 SGDLS and CDR2 YYNGEE. V dropped 0 bases and J dropped 3 bases, with 16 bases sitting between them. The CDR3 extends over 16 amino acids. CDR3 sequence (DNA): TGTGCCAGCAGCGTAGCTGGGGGTTCCCCCAACTACGAGCAGTACTTC. Translation: CASSVAGGSPNYEQYF.

This rearrangement joins TRBV29-1 to TRBJ2-7; 9 bases agree with TRBD1. Germline V gene sequence: CDR1 SQVTM, CDR2 ANQGSEA. The V and J ends lost 4 bases and 3 bases, in that order; junction bases with no gene match: 7. CDR3 length equals 14 residues. The CDR3 spells CSVGRDRANYEQYF. The CDR3 DNA is TGCAGCGTTGGGCGGGACAGGGCTAACTACGAGCAGTACTTC.

V usage is TRBV7-8 and J usage is TRBJ2-3; perhaps TRBD2 as D (5 bases). Trimming left V 4 bases short and J 5 bases short, with 19 bases between. Germline CDR1 is SGHVS and CDR2 is FQNEAQ. The CDR3 spans 16 residues. CDR3 bases: TGTGCCAGCAGCTCACGGGGTCGGGGTAGAGGAGATACGCAGTATTTT. Amino acid sequence: CASSSRGRGRGDTQYF.

V is TRBV30 and J is TRBJ2-7; D possibly corresponds to TRBD2 (5 bases). This CDR3 spans 14 amino acids. Trimming stripped 3 bases from V and 2 bases from J, with 14 bases between. Per the germline V gene, CDR1 is GTSNPN and CDR2 is SVGIG (reference sequence). DNA for the CDR3: TGTGCCTGGAGCCCAGGACTGCTAACCTACGAGCAGTACTTC. Its protein is CAWSPGLLTYEQYF.

The genes are TRBV7-2 and TRBJ2-3, with a possible D match to TRBD2 (5 bases). The CDR3 totals 18 residues. Germline values: CDR1 SGHTA, CDR2 FQGNSA. The V end was cut by 5 bases, the J end by 4 bases, with 25 bases between. In DNA, the CDR3 is TGTGCCAGCAGCCGTACGCCGTACCATACTAGTACAGCAGATACGCAGTATTTT. Its translation is CASSRTPYHTSTADTQYF.

J is TRBJ1-2 and V is TRBV19; D might be TRBD1 (6 bases). The CDR3 runs 14 residues. Germline values: CDR1 LNHDA, CDR2 SQIVND (reference sequence). The germline V and J ends were trimmed by 4 bases and 7 bases, with 16 bases remaining between them. CDR3 residues: CASSTGETTSGYTF. As DNA, the CDR3 is TGTGCCAGTAGTACAGGGGAGACGACGAGTGGCTACACCTTC. Looking up the rest from reference TRBV19 and TRBJ1-2 gives the full variable domain: DGGITQSPKYLFRKEGQNVTLSCEQNLNHDAMYWYRQDPGQGLRLIYYSQIVNDFQKGDIAEGYSVSREKKESFPLTVTSAQKNPTAFYLCASSTGETTSGYTFGSGTRLTVV.

The chain joins TRBV6-1 to TRBJ1-4, with 7 bases lining up with TRBD1. There are 17 residues in the CDR3. Germline V gives CDR1 MNHNS, CDR2 SASEGT. V lost 0 bases to trimming and J lost 2 bases; unmatched junction nucleotides: 6. CDR3 nucleotide sequence: TGTGCCAGCAGTGAAGCCCGAACGGGACAGACTAATGAAAAACTGTTTTTT. Its translation: CASSEARTGQTNEKLFF.

The chain has TRBV7-6 and TRBJ2-5; 8 nucleotides match TRBD2. Germline-derived CDR1 and CDR2 are SGHVS and FNYEAQ. The CDR3 spans 15 residues. Trimming at V came to 1 base and at J to 5 bases, leaving 6 bases not matched to a gene. CDR3 DNA: TGTGCCAGCAGCTTAGAGAGGACTAGCCAGGAGACCCAGTACTTC. Encoded protein: CASSLERTSQETQYF.